What follows are 18 T cell receptor beta chains derived from one specimen sequenced in a study of vaccination effects on CD4 cells after COVID-19. Pools of viral peptides were used by the ViraFEST assay to expand antigen-specific CD4+ T cells ahead of sequencing. Cultured cells yielded isolated CD4+ T cells after 10 days. Vaccination of participants consisted of two doses of either the BNT162b2 or mRNA-1273 vaccine. No antigen has been identified for these receptors. Profiling relied on immunoSEQ multiplex PCR, and the TCRdb table lists in-frame clones only, not all of them. The repertoire has 15,000 or so clones, 70% of them found once; the top ten carry about 8.2%. The input for sequencing was CD4+ T cells from PBMCs cultured with SARS-CoV-2 spike peptides, taken after COVID-19 vaccination. Receptors were obtained from a human donor who received a COVID-19 vaccine.

This chain uses TRBV25-1 with TRBJ2-1, with 11 nucleotides matching TRBD1. Looked up from germline, CDR1 is MGHDK and CDR2 is SYGVNS. V gave up 4 bases and J gave up 3 bases; unmatched junction bases: 8. This CDR3 spans 17 amino acids. DNA for the CDR3: TGTGCCAGCAGTGGTACAAGGGACAGGGGGTTCTACAATGAGCAGTTCTTC. The encoded protein is CASSGTRDRGFYNEQFF.

The rearrangement joins TRBV30 to TRBJ1-5; D possibly corresponds to TRBD1 (5 bases). CDR3 length: 13 residues. The germline V gene has CDR1 GTSNPN and CDR2 SVGIG (reference sequence). V was cut by 3 bases and J by 3 bases, with 9 bases left in between. The CDR3, as DNA: TGTGCCTGGAGCGCAGGGTCCAATCAGCCCCAGCATTTT. The encoded protein is CAWSAGSNQPQHF.

The rearrangement uses TRBV9 and TRBJ2-3; D is ambiguous. Trimming shortened V by 4 bases and J by 3 bases, and 6 bases separated the two germline ends. This CDR3 has 12 amino acids. In germline, CDR1 is SGDLS, CDR2 YYNGEE. CDR3 residues: CASSPGTDTQYF. As DNA, the CDR3 is TGTGCCAGCAGCCCCGGGACAGATACGCAGTATTTT. Using reference TRBV9 and TRBJ2-3 for the parts outside the CDR3, the full variable domain is DSGVTQTPKHLITATGQRVTLRCSPRSGDLSVYWYQQSLDQGLQFLIQYYNGEERAKGNILERFSAQQFPDLHSELNLSSLELGDSALYFCASSPGTDTQYFGPGTRLTVL.

The chain links TRBV7-8 to TRBJ1-3, with TRBD1 matching 9 bases. Germline CDR1 SGHVS, CDR2 FQNEAQ. Unmatched junction bases numbered 6, after V lost 5 bases and J lost 4 bases. The CDR3 spans 15 residues. This CDR3 is CASSGTGNSGNTIYF. The CDR3 coding sequence is TGTGCCAGCAGCGGGACAGGGAATTCCGGAAACACCATATATTTT.

V and J are TRBV5-4 and TRBJ2-7; TRBD1 matches at 7 bases. The CDR3 covers 13 residues. Germline CDR1 SGHNT, CDR2 YYREEE (reference sequence). After removal of 0 bases from V and 3 bases from J, the junction contained 0 bases not matched to a gene. The CDR3 DNA sequence: TGTGCCAGCAGCTTGGGGACAGGCTACGAGCAGTACTTC. As protein: CASSLGTGYEQYF.

V usage is TRBV7-3 and J usage is TRBJ1-2; 7 bases are shared with TRBD1. Germline lookup yields CDR1 SGHTA and CDR2 FQGTGA. The CDR3 consists of 13 residues. J gave up 5 bases and V 7 bases, and 7 bases lay outside the gene matches. The CDR3: CASTQGEGYGYTF. In DNA, the CDR3 is TGTGCCAGCACCCAGGGGGAAGGGTATGGCTACACCTTC.

This clone was seen just once. V gene TRBV3-1 (or the pseudogene TRBV3-2) combines with J gene TRBJ1-4; 7 nucleotides match TRBD1. J gave up 4 bases and V 6 bases, and 8 bases lay outside the gene matches. The V gene's germline CDR1 is LGHDT and CDR2 YNNKEL (reference sequence). The CDR3 contains 15 residues. CDR3 in DNA: TGTGCCAGCAGTGTTCGACAGGGACTTAATGAAAAACTGTTTTTT. Its protein product is CASSVRQGLNEKLFF.

The chain employs TRBV18 and TRBJ1-2; D is possibly TRBD1 (6 bases). V lost 3 bases and J lost 4, with 15 bases in between. The CDR3 sequence is 15 residues long. Germline loops: CDR1 KGHSH, CDR2 LQKENI. CDR3 region: CASSPRIGGGYGYTF. CDR3 bases: TGTGCCAGCTCACCCAGGATAGGGGGAGGCTATGGCTACACCTTC.

This chain joins TRBV6-5 and TRBJ2-3, with a weak D call TRBD2 (6 bases). Germline V gene sequence: CDR1 MNHEY, CDR2 SVGAGI. V was shortened by 2 bases and J by 1 base, with 10 bases between the two germline ends. The CDR3 spans 15 residues. DNA for the CDR3: TGTGCCAGCAGTTACGGAGGGATGGGCACAGATACGCAGTATTTT. Protein: CASSYGGMGTDTQYF.

The CDR3 loop is CATSRVQGNSPLHF. DNA of the CDR3: TGTGCCACCAGCAGAGTACAGGGTAACTCACCCCTCCACTTT. The chain carries TRBV15 and TRBJ1-6, with D perhaps matching TRBD1 (6 bases). The CDR3 has 14 residues. Germline values: CDR1 LNHNV, CDR2 YYDKDF (reference sequence). With 1 base removed from V and 10 bases from J, the gap between germline ends came to 11 bases.

The rearrangement uses TRBV4-3 and TRBJ1-2; tentatively, D is TRBD1 (6 bases). The CDR3 consists of 14 residues. V lost 1 base and J 4 bases, leaving 10 bases between the germline ends. Germline V lookup: CDR1 LGHNA, CDR2 YSLEER. CDR3 nucleotide sequence: TGCGCCAGCAGCCAAGGGGGGCACCCCTATGGCTACACCTTC. The encoded protein is CASSQGGHPYGYTF.

The gene calls are TRBV11-3 and TRBJ2-1; 10 nucleotides match TRBD2. CDR1 is SGHNT, CDR2 YENEEA, per germline. J lost 9 bases, V lost 2 bases, and 7 bases had no gene match. The CDR3 loop spans 15 amino acids. The CDR3 loop reads CASSLPLAGAGEQFF. The CDR3 DNA reads as TGTGCCAGCAGCTTACCCCTAGCGGGGGCGGGTGAGCAGTTCTTC.

The chain uses TRBV5-6 and TRBJ2-1; 10 bases are a match to TRBD1. This CDR3 spans 16 amino acids. Trimming at V came to 4 bases and at J to 4 bases, leaving 8 bases not matched to a gene. Germline V gene sequence: CDR1 SGHDT, CDR2 YYEEEE. This chain's CDR3 is CASSPNTGQGYNEQFF. The CDR3 DNA reads as TGTGCCAGCAGCCCCAACACGGGACAGGGGTACAATGAGCAGTTCTTC.

This clone came up a few times. The J gene is TRBJ1-1, the V gene TRBV5-6; 7 nucleotides align to TRBD1. With 0 bases clipped from V and 7 bases from J, the junction kept 3 bases outside the gene matches. This CDR3 comprises 13 residues. From germline, CDR1 is SGHDT and CDR2 YYEEEE. For the CDR3, the DNA is TGTGCCAGCAGCTTGGTGAGACAGGGTGAAGCTTTCTTT. Its protein is CASSLVRQGEAFF. Based on the CDR3 plus reference TRBV5-6 and TRBJ1-1, the full variable domain is DAGVTQSPTHLIKTRGQQVTLRCSPKSGHDTVSWYQQALGQGPQFIFQYYEEEERQRGNFPDRFSGHQFPNYSSELNVNALLLGDSALYLCASSLVRQGEAFFGQGTRLTVV.

The chain employs TRBV2 and TRBJ1-2; a weak D match, TRBD1 (5 bases). The V gene's germline CDR1 is SNHLY and CDR2 FYNNEI. The length of the CDR3 is 13 residues. V was trimmed by 5 bases and J by 6 bases, leaving 13 bases between them. CDR3 loop: CASSTGTRHGYTF. The CDR3 bases are TGTGCCAGCAGTACCGGGACCAGACATGGCTACACCTTC.

This chain joins TRBV6-5 and TRBJ2-7; 9 bases align to TRBD1. J gave up 2 bases and V 6 bases, and 8 bases lay outside the gene matches. The CDR3 spans 15 residues. CDR1 is MNHEY, CDR2 SVGAGI, per germline. The CDR3 spells CASSLRDRDTYEQYF. The CDR3 bases are TGTGCCAGCAGCCTCCGGGACAGGGACACCTACGAGCAGTACTTC.

V usage is TRBV11-2 and J usage is TRBJ2-7, with 7 bases fitting TRBD1. The CDR3 has 15 residues. Germline trimming cut 5 bases from V and 3 bases from J; bases unmatched to any gene: 10. CDR1 and CDR2 from the germline V gene are SGHAT and FQNNGV. The CDR3 protein is CASSPQGRAFYEQYF. CDR3 nucleotide sequence: TGTGCCAGCAGCCCACAGGGGCGCGCGTTCTACGAGCAGTACTTC.

This clone was counted between two and nine times. The rearrangement links TRBV5-6 to TRBJ1-2; a possible D gene is TRBD1 (5 bases). Trimming removed 0 bases at V and 4 bases at J, with 16 bases between. CDR3 length: 16 residues. The germline V gene has CDR1 SGHDT and CDR2 YYEEEE. The DNA for the CDR3 is TGTGCCAGCAGCTTGGAAGGAGGCGGGACCCTCTATGGCTACACCTTC. Its translation is CASSLEGGGTLYGYTF.